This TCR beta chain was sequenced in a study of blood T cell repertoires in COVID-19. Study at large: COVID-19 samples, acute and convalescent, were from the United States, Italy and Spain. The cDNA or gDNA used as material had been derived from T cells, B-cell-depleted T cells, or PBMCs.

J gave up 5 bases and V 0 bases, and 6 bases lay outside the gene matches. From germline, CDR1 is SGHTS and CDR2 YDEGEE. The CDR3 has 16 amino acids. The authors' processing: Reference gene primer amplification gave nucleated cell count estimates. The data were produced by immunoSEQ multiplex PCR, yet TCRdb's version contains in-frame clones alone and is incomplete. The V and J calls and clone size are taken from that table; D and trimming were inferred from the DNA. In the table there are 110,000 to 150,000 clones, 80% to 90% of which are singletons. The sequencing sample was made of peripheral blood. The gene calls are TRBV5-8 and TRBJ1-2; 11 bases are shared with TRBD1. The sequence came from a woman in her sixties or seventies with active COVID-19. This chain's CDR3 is CASSLDPGQGVYGYTF. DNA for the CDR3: TGTGCCAGCAGCTTGGACCCGGGACAGGGGGTGTATGGCTACACCTTC.